This entry lists 18 T cell receptor beta chains sequenced from one sample in a study of cytomegalovirus exposure and HLA in healthy donors. Use of 60 Vbeta and 13 Jbeta primers characterized the PCR. Some clones are missing from TCRdb's copy, which holds only in-frame ones; the method was immunoSEQ multiplex PCR. The table lists 150,000 to 200,000 clones, approximately 80% of them singletons. Sequencing was done on a sample of PBMCs. The receptors here all came from a male donor in good health and CMV-seropositive.

Remarks on this clone: At one boundary the junction diverges from the germline segment, which might be a read error. The CDR3 coding sequence is TGTGCCAGCACTTTACAGGGCACAGATACGCAGTATTTT. It encodes CASTLQGTDTQYF. V gene TRBV27 combines with J gene TRBJ2-3; D may be TRBD1 (5 bases). The germline gives CDR1 MNHEY, CDR2 SMNVEV (reference sequence). The CDR3 covers 13 residues.

The chain joins TRBV30 to TRBJ2-7; 10 bases fit TRBD1. The CDR3 is 14 residues long. J was trimmed by 4 bases and V by 2 bases; bases with no gene match: 5. Germline V gives CDR1 GTSNPN, CDR2 SVGIG (reference sequence). The CDR3 bases are TGTGCCTGGAGTCAGACAGGGGGCTGGTACGAGCAGTACTTC. It is translated as CAWSQTGGWYEQYF.

The chain uses TRBV9 and TRBJ2-5, with 9 bases aligning to TRBD1. There are 14 residues in the CDR3. With 4 bases clipped from V and 4 bases from J, the junction kept 5 bases outside the gene matches. Germline-derived CDR1 and CDR2 are SGDLS and YYNGEE. The CDR3, as DNA: TGTGCCAGCAGCAGGGGACAGGGAGGAGAGACCCAGTACTTC. Translation gives CASSRGQGGETQYF.

The J gene is TRBJ1-1, the V gene TRBV5-1; possible D gene TRBD1, 6 bases. CDR1 SGHRS and CDR2 YFSETQ come from the germline V gene. Trimming pared 3 bases from V and 10 bases from J, leaving 16 bases between. The CDR3 loop spans 13 amino acids. The CDR3 loop reads CASSSTGSIGAFF. In DNA, the CDR3 is TGCGCCAGCAGCTCTACAGGGAGCATCGGAGCTTTCTTT.

The chain has TRBV4-1 and TRBJ2-7; 10 bases agree with TRBD1. The CDR3 consists of 15 residues. The V gene's germline CDR1 is MGHRA and CDR2 YSYEKL. V was pared by 2 bases and J by 4 bases, with 5 bases of the junction left unmatched. CDR3 nucleotide sequence: TGCGCCAGCAGCCAATCAGGACAGGGGGAATACGAGCAGTACTTC. Translated, it gives CASSQSGQGEYEQYF.

The chain combines TRBV18 with TRBJ1-1; D not certain. The CDR3 totals 15 residues. Trimming shortened V by 3 bases and J by 1 base, and 12 bases separated the two germline ends. CDR1 and CDR2 from the germline V gene are KGHSH and LQKENI. CDR3 sequence (DNA): TGTGCCAGCTCACCGACACAGCTCTCGAACACTGAAGCTTTCTTT. Translated: CASSPTQLSNTEAFF.

V usage is TRBV7-6 and J usage is TRBJ1-3; TRBD1 matches 7 bases. The germline V gene has CDR1 SGHVS and CDR2 FNYEAQ. The V and J ends lost 0 bases and 2 bases, in that order; junction bases with no gene match: 7. This CDR3 spans 17 amino acids. CDR3 DNA: TGTGCCAGCAGCTTAGCCCCACCAGGGGGAACTGGAAACACCATATATTTT. Translated: CASSLAPPGGTGNTIYF.

This CDR3 is CASSGDSAGGYTF. The CDR3 DNA follows: TGCGCCAGCAGCGGGGACAGCGCTGGAGGCTACACCTTC. This chain links TRBV5-1 with TRBJ1-2, with 7 bases that match TRBD1. CDR3 length equals 13 residues. Germline V lookup: CDR1 SGHRS, CDR2 YFSETQ. V gave up 4 bases and J gave up 8 bases; unmatched junction bases: 8.

The V gene is TRBV4-3, the J gene TRBJ1-2, with 8 bases that match TRBD1. J lost 9 bases, V lost 4 bases, and 22 bases had no gene match. Germline V lookup: CDR1 LGHNA, CDR2 YSLEER. This CDR3 has 18 residues. The CDR3 loop reads CASSPSTARTGWPESYTF. Written as DNA, the CDR3 is TGCGCCAGCAGCCCTTCGACAGCGCGGACAGGGTGGCCCGAGAGCTACACCTTC.

J is TRBJ1-2 and V is TRBV19; D is uncertain. CDR1 is LNHDA, CDR2 SQIVND, per germline (reference sequence). Between the trimmed V and J ends, which lost 3 bases and 5 bases, there was a span of 7 bases. CDR3 length: 12 amino acids. This CDR3 reads CASSMVAYGYTF. For the CDR3, the DNA is TGTGCCAGTAGTATGGTGGCTTATGGCTACACCTTC.

V and J are TRBV5-1 and TRBJ2-1; 15 positions match TRBD2. Germline V gene lookup returns CDR1 SGHRS and CDR2 YFSETQ. This CDR3 contains 21 residues. Unmatched junction bases numbered 15, after V lost 4 bases and J lost 1 base. CDR3 DNA: TGCGCCAGCAGCCGGCCGAATACCGGGACTAGCGGGGGGCGTTCCTACAATGAGCAGTTCTTC. Protein product: CASSRPNTGTSGGRSYNEQFF.

The chain carries TRBV6-1 and TRBJ2-1; the D gene is possibly TRBD1 (6 bases). The CDR3 has 18 residues. Deletions cut 1 base from V and 6 bases from J, with 22 bases between. CDR1 MNHNS and CDR2 SASEGT come from the germline V gene. The CDR3 DNA is TGTGCCAGCAGTGAAGGTGGGACATTCATCAGGGGACCCAATGAGCAGTTCTTC. It translates to CASSEGGTFIRGPNEQFF.

This clone has just a few counts. The gene calls are TRBV5-1 and TRBJ1-2; D perhaps matches TRBD1 (6 bases). V was clipped by 4 bases and J by 3 bases, with 10 bases between them. Germline loops: CDR1 SGHRS, CDR2 YFSETQ. The CDR3 consists of 13 residues. The CDR3: CASSLRQDYGYTF. CDR3 coding DNA: TGCGCCAGCAGCCTCCGACAGGACTATGGCTACACCTTC. The variable domain in full, completed from reference TRBV5-1 and TRBJ1-2, reads KAGVTQTPRYLIKTRGQQVTLSCSPISGHRSVSWYQQTPGQGLQFLFEYFSETQRNKGNFPGRFSGRQFSNSRSEMNVSTLELGDSALYLCASSLRQDYGYTFGSGTRLTVV.

The chain employs TRBV30 and TRBJ2-7; 8 bases line up with TRBD2. After removal of 4 bases from V and 7 bases from J, the junction contained 9 bases not matched to a gene. The CDR3 is 13 residues long. Germline lookup yields CDR1 GTSNPN and CDR2 SVGIG (reference sequence). CDR3 DNA: TGTGCCTGGACCCAAGCGGGGGCCGGTGAGCAGTACTTC. Translating it yields CAWTQAGAGEQYF.

The chain carries TRBV9 and TRBJ1-2; no reliable D call. Germline V gene data show CDR1 as SGDLS and CDR2 as YYNGEE. Trimming took off 4 bases at V and 4 bases at J, with 11 bases between the two ends. The length of the CDR3 is 13 residues. The DNA of the CDR3 is TGTGCCAGCAGCCTGACGGAGACCTATGGCTACACCTTC. It specifies CASSLTETYGYTF.

The rearrangement uses TRBV28 and TRBJ1-4, with 9 bases identical to TRBD1. With 3 bases clipped from V and 7 bases from J, the junction kept 3 bases outside the gene matches. CDR1 MDHEN and CDR2 SYDVKM come from the germline V gene. The CDR3 covers 14 residues. CDR3: CASSLGQGGEKLFF. The CDR3 DNA sequence: TGTGCCAGCAGTTTGGGACAGGGTGGTGAAAAACTGTTTTTT.

V is TRBV5-1 and J is TRBJ1-3; D unresolved. Germline loops: CDR1 SGHRS, CDR2 YFSETQ. The V gene lost 1 base and the J gene lost 2 bases, with 7 bases spanning the gap. This CDR3 is 14 amino acids long. CDR3 bases: TGCGCCAGCAGCTTGACGGGTGCTGGAAACACCATATATTTT. Translated, it gives CASSLTGAGNTIYF.

The chain couples TRBV4-1 to TRBJ2-7, with a weak D call TRBD1 (5 bases). The CDR3 runs 14 residues. The germline V and J ends were trimmed by 1 base and 2 bases, with 9 bases remaining between them. CDR1 and CDR2 from the germline V gene are MGHRA and YSYEKL. CDR3 coding DNA: TGCGCCAGCAGCCAAGTACCAGGGACCTACGAGCAGTACTTC. Residues: CASSQVPGTYEQYF.